This T cell receptor beta chain was profiled in a study of T cells in Graves' hyperthyroidism and ophthalmopathy. This clonotype was seen repeatedly, ten times or more. Amplified regions were TCR beta CDR3 sequences from RNA transcripts. The HTBI primer set was used in a first-round RT-PCR of the TCR CDR3. TCRdb reprocessed the multiplex PCR reads with MiXCR, giving one entry per CDR3 protein. The sample lists about half a million distinct CDR3 sequences, 20% seen once, with roughly 29% in the top ten. CDR3 length: 14 residues. CDR1 is MDHEN, CDR2 SYDVKM, per germline. V lost 5 bases, J lost 4 bases, and 12 bases lay in between.

The chain carries TRBV28 and TRBJ1-5; D remains unclear. This TCR was recovered from a man between 18 and 35 years old with Graves' hyperthyroidism. The sequencing sample was made of blood. The DNA for the CDR3 is TGTGCCAGCAGTGTCCCAGGAGAGAATCAGCCCCAGCATTTT. Protein product: CASSVPGENQPQHF.